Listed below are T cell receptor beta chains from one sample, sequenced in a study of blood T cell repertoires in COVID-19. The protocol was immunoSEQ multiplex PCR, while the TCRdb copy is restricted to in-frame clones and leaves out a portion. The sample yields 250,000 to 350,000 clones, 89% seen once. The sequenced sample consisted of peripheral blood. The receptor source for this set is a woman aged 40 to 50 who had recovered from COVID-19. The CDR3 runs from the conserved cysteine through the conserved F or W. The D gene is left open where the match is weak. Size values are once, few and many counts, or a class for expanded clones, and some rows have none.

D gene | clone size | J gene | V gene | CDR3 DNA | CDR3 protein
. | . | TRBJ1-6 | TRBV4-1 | TGCGCCAGCAGCCAATTGGGAGTAGTCAATTCACCCCTCCACTTT | CASSQLGVVNSPLHF
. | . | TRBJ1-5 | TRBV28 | TGTGCCAGCAGTTTATGGGAGGGGAAGTCGGGTCAGCCCCAGCATTTT | CASSLWEGKSGQPQHF
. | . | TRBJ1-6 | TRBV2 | TGTGCCAGCCGGAACTCGGGAGCTCTTACACCCCTCCACTTT | CASRNSGALTPLHF
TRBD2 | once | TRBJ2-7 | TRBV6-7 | TGTGCCAGCAGGGGGGGACCTAGCGGGACTTACGAGCAGTACTTC | CASRGGPSGTYEQYF
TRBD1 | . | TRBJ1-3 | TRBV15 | TGTGCCACCAGCAGCATACAGGGGGCGGGAAACACCATATATTTT | CATSSIQGAGNTIYF
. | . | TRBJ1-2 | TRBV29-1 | TGCAGCGTTGAAGATAGACAGTTCTATGGCTACACCTTC | CSVEDRQFYGYTF
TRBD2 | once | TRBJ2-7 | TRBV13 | TGTGCCAGCAGCTTAGGGACTAGCGGGATCTACGAGCAGTACTTC | CASSLGTSGIYEQYF
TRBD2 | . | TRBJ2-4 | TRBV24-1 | TGTGCCACCAGTGATTCGGGGGGGAAAAACATTCAGTACTTC | CATSDSGGKNIQYF
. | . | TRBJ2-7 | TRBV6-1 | TGTGCCAGCAGTGAAGAGGACAGCTACGAGCAGTACTTC | CASSEEDSYEQYF
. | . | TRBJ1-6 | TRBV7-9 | TGTGCCAGCAGCTCCGGACAGTCTTATAATTCACCCCTCCACTTT | CASSSGQSYNSPLHF
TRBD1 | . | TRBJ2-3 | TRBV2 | TGTGCCAGCAGTCGGACAGGGCCCTACACAGATACGCAGTATTTT | CASSRTGPYTDTQYF
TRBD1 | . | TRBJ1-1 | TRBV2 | TGTGCCAGCAGTGATGTGGACAGGGGTTCTGAAGCTTTCTTT | CASSDVDRGSEAFF
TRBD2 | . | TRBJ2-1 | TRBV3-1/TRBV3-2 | TGTGCCAGCAGTCGGACTAGCGGGAGAAGCAATGAGCAGTTCTTC | CASSRTSGRSNEQFF
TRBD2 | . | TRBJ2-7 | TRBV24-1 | TGTGCCACCAGTGGCGGGAGCTACGAGCAGTACTTC | CATSGGSYEQYF
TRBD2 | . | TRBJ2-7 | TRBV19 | TGTGCCAGTAGTGGGGTAGCGGGGGCCTACGAGCAGTACTTC | CASSGVAGAYEQYF
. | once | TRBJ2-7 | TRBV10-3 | TGTGCCATCAGTGAGTCGGGGGGGCTCGGGTACGAGCAGTACTTC | CAISESGGLGYEQYF
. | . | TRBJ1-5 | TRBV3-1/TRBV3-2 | TGTGCCAGCAGCCAAGCGGGGAAGGGCCTCGGCAATCAGCCCCAGCATTTT | CASSQAGKGLGNQPQHF
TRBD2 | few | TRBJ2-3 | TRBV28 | TGTGCCAGCAGTTTCGGGGCTAGCGGGCGACGTCTCACAGATACGCAGTATTTT | CASSFGASGRRLTDTQYF
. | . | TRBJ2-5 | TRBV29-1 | TGCAGCGTTGCGGAGACCCAGTACTTC | CSVAETQYF
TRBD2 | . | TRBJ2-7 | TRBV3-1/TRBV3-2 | TGTGCCAGCAGCCAAATCGGACTAGCGGGAGATGAAAAGCAGTACTTC | CASSQIGLAGDEKQYF
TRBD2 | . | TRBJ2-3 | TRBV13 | TGTGCCAGCAGCTTCACTCTAGCGGGAGGGATCGGGCGTTCTGCAGATACGCAGTATTTT | CASSFTLAGGIGRSADTQYF
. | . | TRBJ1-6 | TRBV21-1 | TGTGCCAGCAGCAAAGTGAGTGGGGGCAGAGGGCCAGGAAATTCACCCCTCCACTTT | CASSKVSGGRGPGNSPLHF
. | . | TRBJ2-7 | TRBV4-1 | TGCGCCAGCAGCCACCTCACTGGAGACAGATACGAGCAGTACTTC | CASSHLTGDRYEQYF
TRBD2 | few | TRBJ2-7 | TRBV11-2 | TGTGCCAGCAGCTTAGATAACGGGGGGGAGCAGTACTTC | CASSLDNGGEQYF
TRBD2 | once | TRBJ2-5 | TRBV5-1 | TGCGCCAGCAGCCTGTTCCTAGCGGGAGAAGAGACCCAGTACTTC | CASSLFLAGEETQYF
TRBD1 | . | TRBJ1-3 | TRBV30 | TGTGCCTGGAGTAAGGAGGGCAGGGGGTTCTCTGGAAACACCATATATTTT | CAWSKEGRGFSGNTIYF
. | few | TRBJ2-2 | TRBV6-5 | TGTGCCAGCAGAATCCGGGGGACGAACACCGGGGAGCTGTTTTTT | CASRIRGTNTGELFF
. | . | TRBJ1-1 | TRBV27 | TGTGCCAGCAGCCCTCCGCAGGGCGGCATCACTGAAGCTTTCTTT | CASSPPQGGITEAFF
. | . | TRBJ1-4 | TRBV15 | TGTGCCACCAGCAAGAGATTTGGGGAGGGTGAAAAACTGTTTTTT | CATSKRFGEGEKLFF
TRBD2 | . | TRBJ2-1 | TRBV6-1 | TGTGCCAGCAGTGAAGCGCTTCTAGGAGCGGGAGAAACCAATGAGCAGTTCTTC | CASSEALLGAGETNEQFF
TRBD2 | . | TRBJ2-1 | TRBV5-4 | TGTGCCAGCAGCCATGGGACTAGCGGGTTATACAATGAGCAGTTCTTC | CASSHGTSGLYNEQFF
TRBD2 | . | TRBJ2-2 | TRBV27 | TGTGCCAGCAGTCAAGCGGGAGGGCCGCCCGGGGAGCTGTTTTTT | CASSQAGGPPGELFF
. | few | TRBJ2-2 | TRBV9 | TGTGCCAGCAGCACGTGGACAAACGGGGAGCTGTTTTTT | CASSTWTNGELFF
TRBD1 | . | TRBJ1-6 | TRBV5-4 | TGTGCCAGCAGCTTGGGCGGGACAGTTAATTCACCCCTCCACTTT | CASSLGGTVNSPLHF
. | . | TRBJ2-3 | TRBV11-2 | TGTGCCAGCAGCCTAAGGGGGACAGATACGCAGTATTTT | CASSLRGTDTQYF
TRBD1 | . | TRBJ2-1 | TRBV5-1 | TGCGCCAGCAGCCCGGGCGGGACAGGGTCCTACAATGAGCAGTTCTTC | CASSPGGTGSYNEQFF
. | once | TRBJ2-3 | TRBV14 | TGTGCCAGCAGCATCCAACCCCCCGGGAGTACAGATACGCAGTATTTT | CASSIQPPGSTDTQYF
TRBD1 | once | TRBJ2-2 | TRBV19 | TGTGCCAGTAGCAGGGACAGGGGGCCGAACACCGGGGAGCTGTTTTTT | CASSRDRGPNTGELFF
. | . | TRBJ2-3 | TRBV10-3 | TGTGCCATCAGTGGACAGGGCACAGATACGCAGTATTTT | CAISGQGTDTQYF
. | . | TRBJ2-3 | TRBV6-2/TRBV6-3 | TGTGCCAGCAGTTGGCGGGGAGGAAGCACAGATACGCAGTATTTT | CASSWRGGSTDTQYF
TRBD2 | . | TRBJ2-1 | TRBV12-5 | TGTGCTAGTGGTTTGGACGGGAAATCCGGGACTAGCGGGAGCCAGGGACACAATGAGCAGTTCTTC | CASGLDGKSGTSGSQGHNEQFF
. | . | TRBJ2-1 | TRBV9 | TGTGCCAGCAGCCCAGGTCCTCCGGGGTACAATGAGCAGTTCTTC | CASSPGPPGYNEQFF
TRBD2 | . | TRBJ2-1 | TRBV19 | TGTGCCAGTAGTATAACGACTAGCGGGAGGTCCCATGAGCAGTTCTTC | CASSITTSGRSHEQFF
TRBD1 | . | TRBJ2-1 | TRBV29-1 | TGCAGCGTTGAAGGGACTCGGGGACAGGGATACAATGAGCAGTTCTTC | CSVEGTRGQGYNEQFF
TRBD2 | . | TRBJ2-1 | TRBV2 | TGTGCCAGCAGTGCTAGCGGAGGAGGATTAGAGCAGTTCTTC | CASSASGGGLEQFF
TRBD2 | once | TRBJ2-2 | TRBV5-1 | TGCGCCAGCAGCCCGGGGGGTAGCGGGAGAGCTTCCGGGGAGCTGTTTTTT | CASSPGGSGRASGELFF
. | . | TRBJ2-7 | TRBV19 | TGTGCCAGTAGTATAGGACTTCCCTACGAGCAGTACTTC | CASSIGLPYEQYF
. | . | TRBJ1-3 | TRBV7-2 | TGTGCCAGCAGCGCCGTGACAGGTGGAGGAAACACCATATATTTT | CASSAVTGGGNTIYF